This TCR beta chain derives from a study of blood T cell repertoires in COVID-19. The CDR3 runs 14 residues. Germline CDR1 and CDR2: SGHTA and FQGNSA. Trimming at V came to 1 base and at J to 3 bases, leaving 3 bases not matched to a gene. Assay: immunoSEQ multiplex PCR; the TCRdb copy retains only in-frame clones and omits some. The repertoire has fewer than 250,000 clones, around nine tenths of them found once; the top ten carry around 4.8%. The sample comprised peripheral blood. The chain couples TRBV7-2 to TRBJ2-7; 7 bases align to TRBD2. The receptor comes from a human donor in a cohort sampled during active COVID-19. The CDR3 reads CASSLVGRHYEQYF. The CDR3 DNA is TGTGCCAGCAGCTTAGTCGGGAGGCACTACGAGCAGTACTTC.